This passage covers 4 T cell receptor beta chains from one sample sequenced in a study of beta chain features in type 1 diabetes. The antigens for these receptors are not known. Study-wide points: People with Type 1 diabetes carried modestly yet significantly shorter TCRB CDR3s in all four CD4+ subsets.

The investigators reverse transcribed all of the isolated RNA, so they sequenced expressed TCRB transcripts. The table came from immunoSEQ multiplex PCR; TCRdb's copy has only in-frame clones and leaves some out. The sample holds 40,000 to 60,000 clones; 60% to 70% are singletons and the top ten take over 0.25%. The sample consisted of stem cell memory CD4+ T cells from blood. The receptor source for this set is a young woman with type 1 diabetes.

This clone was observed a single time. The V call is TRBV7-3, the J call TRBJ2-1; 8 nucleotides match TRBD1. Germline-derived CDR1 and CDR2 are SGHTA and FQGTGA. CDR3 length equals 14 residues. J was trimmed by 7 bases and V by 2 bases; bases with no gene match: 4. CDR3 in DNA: TGTGCCAGCAGCTTAGGCCAGGGGGCGAATGAGCAGTTCTTC. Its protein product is CASSLGQGANEQFF. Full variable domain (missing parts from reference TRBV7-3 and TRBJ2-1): GAGVSQTPSNKVTEKGKYVELRCDPISGHTALYWYRQSLGQGPEFLIYFQGTGAADDSGLPNDRFFAVRPEGSVSTLKIQRTERGDSAVYLCASSLGQGANEQFFGPGTRLTVL.

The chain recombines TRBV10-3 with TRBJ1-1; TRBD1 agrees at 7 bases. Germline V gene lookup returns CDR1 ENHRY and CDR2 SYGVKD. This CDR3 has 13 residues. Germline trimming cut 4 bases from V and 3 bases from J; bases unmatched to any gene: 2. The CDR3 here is CAISVRGDTEAFF. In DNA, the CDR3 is TGTGCCATCAGTGTCAGGGGGGACACTGAAGCTTTCTTT.

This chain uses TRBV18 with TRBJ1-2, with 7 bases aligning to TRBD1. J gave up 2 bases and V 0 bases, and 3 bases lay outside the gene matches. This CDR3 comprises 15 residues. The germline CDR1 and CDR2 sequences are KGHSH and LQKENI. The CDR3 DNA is TGTGCCAGCTCACCACCCTCGGGACAGAACTATGGCTACACCTTC. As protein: CASSPPSGQNYGYTF.

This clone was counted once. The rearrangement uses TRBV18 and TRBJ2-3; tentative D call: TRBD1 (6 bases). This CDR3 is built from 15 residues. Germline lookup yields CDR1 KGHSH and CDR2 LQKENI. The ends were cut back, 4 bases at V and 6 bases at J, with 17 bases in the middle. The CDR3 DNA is TGTGCCAGCTCACGCGGAACAGGGAATTGGGATACGCAGTATTTT. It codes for CASSRGTGNWDTQYF.